At least ten counts were recorded for the clone carrying this T cell receptor (beta chain). Its specificity is unknown. Preparation of the TCRbeta library involved a method that used unique molecular identifiers. TCRdb called the PCR reads again in MiXCR, with one record for every CDR3 protein. The data show over 200,000 distinct CDR3 sequences, about a tenth seen once. The data belong to a study of T-cell reconstitution after alpha-beta-depleted transplantation in children. Whole-study results and caveats: Once a year had passed after transplant, T-cell counts and diversity came mostly from newly produced T cells. Day-60 TCRbeta diversity that was high in some patients was derived from surviving recipient T cells and thymic progenitors. After transplant, at about two months, alpha-beta T cells were reportedly derived from several hundred expanded graft clones.

The CDR3 covers 16 residues. In germline, CDR1 is LGHNA, CDR2 YSLEER. V lost 1 base and J 1 base, leaving 10 bases between the germline ends. Specimen: PBMCs, collected before TCRalphabeta/CD19-depleted stem cell transplant. The TCR sequence derives from a child under two years old with acute myeloid leukemia, due to receive a stem cell transplant. V gene TRBV4-3 combines with J gene TRBJ2-2, with D perhaps matching TRBD2 (5 bases). CDR3 sequence reads: CASSQGAGRNTGELFF. DNA of the CDR3: TGCGCCAGCAGCCAAGGGGCGGGTCGGAACACCGGGGAGCTGTTTTTT.